This T cell receptor (beta chain) was sequenced for a study of blood T cells in healthy people across ages. V lost 6 bases and J lost 4; bases outside the gene matches: 12. CDR1 is DFQATT and CDR2 is SNEGSKA in the germline V gene (reference sequence). CDR3 size: 17 residues. This clonotype was detected a few times. Its antigen is unknown. Whole-study findings and limits: No conclusive comparison of naive versus antigen-experienced cells was possible with unsorted PBMCs. Both higher diversity and more naive CD4+ cells marked long-lived donors when set against aged donors.

A second PCR, run for roughly 7 to 11 cycles, used a sample-barcoded 5' primer plus a J-beta primer mix. TCRdb ran MiXCR on the 5' RACE reads and lists one entry per CDR3 protein. Seen here are under 800,000 distinct CDR3 sequences, about 42% observed once, and the top ten hold less than 25%. The sequence came from a woman between 55 and 75 years old in good health. The material sequenced was blood. The chain links TRBV20-1 to TRBJ2-1; TRBD2 agrees at 13 bases. CDR3 sequence reads: CSAVPGLAGYRYNEQFF. CDR3 coding DNA: TGCAGTGCCGTACCGGGACTAGCGGGATATCGGTACAATGAGCAGTTCTTC.